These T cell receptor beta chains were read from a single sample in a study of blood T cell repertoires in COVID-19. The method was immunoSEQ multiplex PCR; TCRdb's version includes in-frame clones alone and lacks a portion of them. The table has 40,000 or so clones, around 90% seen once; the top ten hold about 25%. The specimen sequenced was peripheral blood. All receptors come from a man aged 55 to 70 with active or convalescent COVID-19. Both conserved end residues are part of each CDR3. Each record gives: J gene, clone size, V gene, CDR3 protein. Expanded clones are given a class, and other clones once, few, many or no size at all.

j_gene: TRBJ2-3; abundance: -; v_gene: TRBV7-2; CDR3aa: CASSLDGLAGVGSTDTQYF
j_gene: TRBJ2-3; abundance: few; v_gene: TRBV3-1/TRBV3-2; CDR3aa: CASSQTSGRALGTDTQYF
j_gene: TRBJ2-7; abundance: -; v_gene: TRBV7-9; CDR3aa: CASSYGLAYEQYF
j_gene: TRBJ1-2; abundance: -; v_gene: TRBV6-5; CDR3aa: CASSPDRGLSGYTF
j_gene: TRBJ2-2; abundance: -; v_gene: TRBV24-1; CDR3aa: CATSDLQGVGNTGELFF
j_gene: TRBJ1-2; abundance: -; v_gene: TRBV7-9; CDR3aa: CASSFDRGSYTF
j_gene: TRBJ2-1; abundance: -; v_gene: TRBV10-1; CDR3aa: CASSPRDRVHNEQFF
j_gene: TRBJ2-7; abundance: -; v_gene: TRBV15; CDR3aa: CATSREGGKAGTPREQYF
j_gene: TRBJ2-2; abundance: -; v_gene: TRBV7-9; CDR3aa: CASSLFGRGNTGELFF
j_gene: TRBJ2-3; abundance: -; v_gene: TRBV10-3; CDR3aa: CAISEGDRVGTDTQYF
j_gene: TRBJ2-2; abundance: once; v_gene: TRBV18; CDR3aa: CASSPSVSRADTGELFF
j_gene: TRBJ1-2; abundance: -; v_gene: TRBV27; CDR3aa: CASKSADRVTGYTF
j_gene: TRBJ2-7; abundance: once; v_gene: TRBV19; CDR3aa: CASPARGGGGRGYEQYF
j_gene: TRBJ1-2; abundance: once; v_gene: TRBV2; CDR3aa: CASSGTGQGSRGYTF
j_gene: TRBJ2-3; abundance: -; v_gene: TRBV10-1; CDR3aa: CASSEVSGTDTQYF
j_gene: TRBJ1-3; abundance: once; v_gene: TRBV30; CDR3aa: CAWRTGGAGNTIYF
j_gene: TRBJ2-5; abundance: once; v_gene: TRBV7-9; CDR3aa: CASGPLQWTSMETQYF
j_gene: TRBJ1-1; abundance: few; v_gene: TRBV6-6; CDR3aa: CASSYTGVEGAFF
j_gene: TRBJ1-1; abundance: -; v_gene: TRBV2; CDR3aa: CASTGDRGRDTEAFF
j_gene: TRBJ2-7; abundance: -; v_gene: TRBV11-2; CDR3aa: CASSLIEDRDYEQYF
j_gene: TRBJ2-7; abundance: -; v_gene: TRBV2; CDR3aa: CASQGYSEGEQYF
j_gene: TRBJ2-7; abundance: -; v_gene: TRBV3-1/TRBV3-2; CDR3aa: CASSGWTSGTYEQYF
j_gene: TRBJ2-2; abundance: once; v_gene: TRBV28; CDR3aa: CASSLTGGTGELFF
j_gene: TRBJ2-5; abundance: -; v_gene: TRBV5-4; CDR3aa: CASRLAGRETQYF
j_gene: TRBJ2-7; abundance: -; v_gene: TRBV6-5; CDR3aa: CASTASGTSYEQYF
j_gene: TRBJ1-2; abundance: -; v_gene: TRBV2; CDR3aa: CASSVGPEGGYTF
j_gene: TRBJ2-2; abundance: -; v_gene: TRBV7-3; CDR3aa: CASSPGQGNTGELFF
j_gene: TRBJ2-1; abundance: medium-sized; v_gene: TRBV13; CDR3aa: CASSPDMGDSGHNEQFF
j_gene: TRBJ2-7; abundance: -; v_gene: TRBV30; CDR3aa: CAWSVGPGEQYF
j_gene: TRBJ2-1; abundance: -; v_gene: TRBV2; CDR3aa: CASRGLAGGQEQFF
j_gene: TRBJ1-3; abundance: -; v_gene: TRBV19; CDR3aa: CASSPGGTGGHSGNTIYF
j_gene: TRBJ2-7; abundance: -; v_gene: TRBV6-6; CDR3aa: CASSFTGNSAEQYF
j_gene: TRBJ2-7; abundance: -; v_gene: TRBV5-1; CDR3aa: CASSFGQSTNEQYF
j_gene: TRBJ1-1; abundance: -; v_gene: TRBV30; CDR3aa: CAWEGSTEAFF
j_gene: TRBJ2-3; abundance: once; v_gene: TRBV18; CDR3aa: CASSPYYSGGVTDTQYF
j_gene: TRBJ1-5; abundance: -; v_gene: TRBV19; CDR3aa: CASMGDSNQPQHF
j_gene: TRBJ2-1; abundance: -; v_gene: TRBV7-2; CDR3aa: CASSLVSSYNEQFF
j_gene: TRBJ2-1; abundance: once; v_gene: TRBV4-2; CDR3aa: CASSQEILEKSRNEQFF
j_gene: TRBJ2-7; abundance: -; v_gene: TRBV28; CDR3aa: CASSLFSGTTPYEQYF
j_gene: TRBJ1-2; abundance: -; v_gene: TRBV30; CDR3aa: CAWREQGAQYGYTF